Shown below are 8 T cell receptor beta chains from a single sample sequenced in a study of glioma-infiltrating T cells. TCR alpha and beta CDR3 regions were amplified from RNA using iRepertoire nested multiplex PCR. Each CDR3 protein gets one entry after TCRdb re-called the multiplex PCR reads with MiXCR. The top ten clones hold over 15% of a sample with over 130,000 distinct CDR3 sequences, approximately 40% of them seen once. The sample consisted of glioma tissue, nonneoplastic brain tissue, or PBMCs (not recorded which). The receptors were gathered from a human donor with low-grade glioma or glioblastoma, undergoing nonglioma brain surgery, or in good health (not recorded which).

The V gene is TRBV19, the J gene TRBJ2-7; possibly TRBD2 for D (5 bases). Germline V gives CDR1 LNHDA, CDR2 SQIVND (reference sequence). V was cut by 5 bases and J by 0 bases, with 11 bases left in between. This CDR3 contains 14 residues. For the CDR3, the DNA is TGTGCCAGTAGTTTCAGCGGCGCCTCCTACGAGCAGTACTTC. As protein: CASSFSGASYEQYF. The full variable domain, with the rest looked up from reference TRBV19 and TRBJ2-7, is DGGITQSPKYLFRKEGQNVTLSCEQNLNHDAMYWYRQDPGQGLRLIYYSQIVNDFQKGDIAEGYSVSREKKESFPLTVTSAQKNPTAFYLCASSFSGASYEQYFGPGTRLTVT.

Worth noting for this clonotype: A much larger clone differs from this one at a single base, so this may be a read error. The chain links TRBV6-6 to TRBJ2-7; tentatively, D is TRBD2 (5 bases). The CDR3 runs to 13 residues. V dropped 8 bases and J dropped 3 bases, with 14 bases sitting between them. The V gene's germline CDR1 is MNHNY and CDR2 SVGAGI (reference sequence). Here the CDR3 DNA reads TGTGCCAGCGTCAGGAGTCGGGACTACGAGCAGTACTTC. It codes for CASVRSRDYEQYF.

The chain recombines TRBV7-9 with TRBJ2-3, with D uncertain. CDR1 and CDR2 (germline): SEHNR, FQNEAQ (reference sequence). Trimming took off 1 base at V and 4 bases at J, with 9 bases between the two ends. The length of the CDR3 is 14 residues. This chain's CDR3 is CASSLVLGADTQYF. DNA of the CDR3: TGTGCCAGCAGCTTAGTTCTAGGCGCAGATACGCAGTATTTT.

The gene calls are TRBV12-3 or TRBV12-4 and TRBJ1-5, with D uncertain. The CDR3 extends over 13 amino acids. V gave up 5 bases and J gave up 4 bases, with 9 bases separating them. This CDR3 reads CASSGSENQPQHF. The CDR3 bases are TGTGCCAGCAGTGGCTCAGAAAATCAGCCCCAGCATTTT.

V and J are TRBV7-2 and TRBJ2-2; D gene uncertain. V was clipped by 5 bases and J by 6 bases, with 16 bases between them. CDR3 size: 15 residues. Germline lookup yields CDR1 SGHTA and CDR2 FQGNSA. CDR3 sequence: CASSPTRQGSGELFF. The CDR3 bases are TGTGCCAGCAGCCCTACCCGACAAGGGTCCGGGGAGCTGTTTTTT.

This clonotype was counted a few times. DNA for the CDR3: TGTGCCAGCACGGAAGGGGGAAACTATGGCTACACCTTC. It encodes CASTEGGNYGYTF. The chain couples TRBV28 to TRBJ1-2, with D possibly TRBD1 on 6 matching bases. CDR1 MDHEN and CDR2 SYDVKM come from the germline V gene. V was pared by 7 bases and J by 2 bases, with 11 bases between. CDR3 length equals 13 residues.

This clonotype appeared a few times. This chain links TRBV4-1 with TRBJ1-1; tentative D call: TRBD1 (6 bases). The ends were cut back, 1 base at V and 2 bases at J, with 17 bases in the middle. Germline V gene data show CDR1 as MGHRA and CDR2 as YSYEKL. The CDR3 consists of 17 residues. Here the CDR3 reads CASSQVGARGGNTEAFF. The DNA for the CDR3 is TGCGCCAGCAGCCAAGTGGGGGCGCGAGGTGGAAACACTGAAGCTTTCTTT.

The rearrangement joins TRBV15 to TRBJ2-1; D is possibly TRBD1 or TRBD2 (5 bases each). This CDR3 has 15 residues. Trimming removed 0 bases at V and 3 bases at J, with 9 bases between. Germline V gives CDR1 LNHNV, CDR2 YYDKDF (reference sequence). The CDR3 DNA reads as TGTGCCACCAGCAGAGAGGGGGTCGACTACAATGAGCAGTTCTTC. Protein product: CATSREGVDYNEQFF.